This TCR beta chain was recorded in a study of blood T cell repertoires in COVID-19. About the research overall: PBMCs, B-cell-depleted T cells, or T cells provided the cDNA or gDNA that made up the material.

TCRdb's copy holds only in-frame clones and misses some; the assay was immunoSEQ multiplex PCR. Of a few hundred thousand clones detected, over 75% appear once; the ten largest clones hold about 9.9%. In germline, CDR1 is MNHEY, CDR2 SMNVEV (reference sequence). This CDR3 has 17 residues. V was cut by 2 bases and J by 0 bases, with 17 bases left in between. This sequence joins TRBV27 and TRBJ2-7, with D possibly matching TRBD1 (6 bases). This clonotype was sampled from a woman aged 35 to 49 who had recovered from COVID-19. Source material: PBMCs or T cells enriched from blood (not recorded which). The CDR3 protein is CASSLERPGASSYEQYF. CDR3 sequence (DNA): TGTGCCAGCAGTTTAGAGAGGCCAGGGGCTTCCTCCTACGAGCAGTACTTC.